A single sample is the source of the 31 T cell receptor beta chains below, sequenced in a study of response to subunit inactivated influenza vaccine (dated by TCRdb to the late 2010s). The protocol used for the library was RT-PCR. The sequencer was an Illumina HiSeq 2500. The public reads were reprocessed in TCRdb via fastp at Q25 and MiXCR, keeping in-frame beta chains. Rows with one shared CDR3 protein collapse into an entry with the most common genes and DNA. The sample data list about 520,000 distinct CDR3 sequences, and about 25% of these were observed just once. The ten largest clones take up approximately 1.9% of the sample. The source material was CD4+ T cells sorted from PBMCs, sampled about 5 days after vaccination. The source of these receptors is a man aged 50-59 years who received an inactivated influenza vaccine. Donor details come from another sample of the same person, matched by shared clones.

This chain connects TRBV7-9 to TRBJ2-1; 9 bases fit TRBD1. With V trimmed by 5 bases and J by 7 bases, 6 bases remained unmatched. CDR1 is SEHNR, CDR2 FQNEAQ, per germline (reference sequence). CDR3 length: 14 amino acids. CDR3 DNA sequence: TGTGCCAGCAGCAAAGGACAGGGGCAGAATGAGCAGTTCTTC. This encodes CASSKGQGQNEQFF.

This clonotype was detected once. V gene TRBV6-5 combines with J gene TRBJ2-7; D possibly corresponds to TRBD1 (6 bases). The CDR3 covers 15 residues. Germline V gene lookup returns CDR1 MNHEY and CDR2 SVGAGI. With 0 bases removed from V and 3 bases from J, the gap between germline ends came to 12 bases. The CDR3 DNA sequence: TGTGCCAGCAGTTACTCAGGGGGTTCTTTCTACGAGCAGTACTTC. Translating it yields CASSYSGGSFYEQYF.

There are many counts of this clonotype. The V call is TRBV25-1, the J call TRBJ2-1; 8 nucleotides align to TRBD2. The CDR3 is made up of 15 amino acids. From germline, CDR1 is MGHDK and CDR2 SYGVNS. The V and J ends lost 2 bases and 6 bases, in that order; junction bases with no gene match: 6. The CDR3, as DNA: TGTGCCAGCAGTGAACACGGGAGGGCCGGCAATGAGCAGTTCTTC. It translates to CASSEHGRAGNEQFF.

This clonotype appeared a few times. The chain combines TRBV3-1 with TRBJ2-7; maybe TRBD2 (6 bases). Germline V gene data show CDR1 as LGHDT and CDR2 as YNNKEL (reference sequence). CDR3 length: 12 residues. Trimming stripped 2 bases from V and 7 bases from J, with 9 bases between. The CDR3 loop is CASSQRRGEQYF. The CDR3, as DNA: TGTGCCAGCAGCCAACGCCGGGGGGAGCAGTACTTC.

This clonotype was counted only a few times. DNA for the CDR3: TGCAGCGTGATGGGACTAGCGGGAGTAGGCAATGAGCAGTTCTTC. Translated: CSVMGLAGVGNEQFF. The gene calls are TRBV29-1 and TRBJ2-1; TRBD2 matches 14 bases. In germline, CDR1 is SQVTM, CDR2 ANQGSEA. V was pared by 6 bases and J by 6 bases, with 7 bases of the junction left unmatched. The CDR3 loop spans 15 amino acids.

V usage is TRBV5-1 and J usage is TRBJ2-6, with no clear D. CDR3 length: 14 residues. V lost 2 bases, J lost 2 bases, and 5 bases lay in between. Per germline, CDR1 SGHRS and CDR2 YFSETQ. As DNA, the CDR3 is TGCGCCAGCAGCTTATCCCCTGGGGCCAACGTCCTGACTTTC. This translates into CASSLSPGANVLTF. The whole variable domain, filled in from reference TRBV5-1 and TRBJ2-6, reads KAGVTQTPRYLIKTRGQQVTLSCSPISGHRSVSWYQQTPGQGLQFLFEYFSETQRNKGNFPGRFSGRQFSNSRSEMNVSTLELGDSALYLCASSLSPGANVLTFGAGSRLTVL.

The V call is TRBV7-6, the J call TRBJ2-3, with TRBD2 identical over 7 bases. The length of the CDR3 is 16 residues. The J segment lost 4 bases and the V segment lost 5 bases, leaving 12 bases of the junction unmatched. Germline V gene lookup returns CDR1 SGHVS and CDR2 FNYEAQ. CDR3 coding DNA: TGTGCCAGCAGCGGATGGGGGGGTAGTATTGCAGATACGCAGTATTTT. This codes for CASSGWGGSIADTQYF.

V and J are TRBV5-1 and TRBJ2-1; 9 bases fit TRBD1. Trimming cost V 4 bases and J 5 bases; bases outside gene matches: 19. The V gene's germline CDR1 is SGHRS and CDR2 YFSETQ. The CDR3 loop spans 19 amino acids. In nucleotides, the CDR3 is TGCGCCAGCAGCCCCGCCGGGACAGGGCTTCACCTCCGCGACAATGAGCAGTTCTTC. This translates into CASSPAGTGLHLRDNEQFF.

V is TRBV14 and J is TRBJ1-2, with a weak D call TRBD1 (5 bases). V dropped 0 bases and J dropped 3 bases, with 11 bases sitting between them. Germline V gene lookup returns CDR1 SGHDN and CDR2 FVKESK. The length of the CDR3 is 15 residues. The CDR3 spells CASSQDHRGDYGYTF. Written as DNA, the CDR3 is TGTGCCAGCAGCCAAGATCACCGGGGCGACTATGGCTACACCTTC.

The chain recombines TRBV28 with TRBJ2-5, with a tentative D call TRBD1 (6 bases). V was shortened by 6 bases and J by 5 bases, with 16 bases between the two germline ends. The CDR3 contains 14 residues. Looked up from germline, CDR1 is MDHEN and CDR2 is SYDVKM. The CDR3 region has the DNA TGTGCCAGCAGCGTCCGAGGGGGTTCGGAGACCCAGTACTTC. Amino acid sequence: CASSVRGGSETQYF. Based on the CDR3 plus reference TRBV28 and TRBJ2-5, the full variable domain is DVKVTQSSRYLVKRTGEKVFLECVQDMDHENMFWYRQDPGLGLRLIYFSYDVKMKEKGDIPEGYSVSREKKERFSLILESASTNQTSMYLCASSVRGGSETQYFGPGTRLLVL.

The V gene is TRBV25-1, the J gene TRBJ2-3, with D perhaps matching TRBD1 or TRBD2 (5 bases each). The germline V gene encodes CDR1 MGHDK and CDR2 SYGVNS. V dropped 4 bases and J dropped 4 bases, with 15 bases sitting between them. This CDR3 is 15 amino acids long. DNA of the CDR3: TGTGCCAGCAGTGTTGGGGGAACTTGGGCAGATACGCAGTATTTT. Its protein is CASSVGGTWADTQYF.

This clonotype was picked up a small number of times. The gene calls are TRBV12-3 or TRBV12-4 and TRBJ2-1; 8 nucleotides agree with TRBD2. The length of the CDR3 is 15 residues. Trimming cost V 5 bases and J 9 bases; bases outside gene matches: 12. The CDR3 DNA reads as TGTGCCAGCAGTGCCCTAGCGGGTAGCTCAGTTGAGCAGTTCTTC. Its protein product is CASSALAGSSVEQFF.

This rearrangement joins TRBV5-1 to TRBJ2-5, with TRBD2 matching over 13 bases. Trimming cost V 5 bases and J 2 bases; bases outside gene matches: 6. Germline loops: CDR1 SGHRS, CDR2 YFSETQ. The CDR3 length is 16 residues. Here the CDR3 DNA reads TGCGCCAGCAGAAAGGGGACTAGCGGGGTGCAAGAGACCCAGTACTTC. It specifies CASRKGTSGVQETQYF.

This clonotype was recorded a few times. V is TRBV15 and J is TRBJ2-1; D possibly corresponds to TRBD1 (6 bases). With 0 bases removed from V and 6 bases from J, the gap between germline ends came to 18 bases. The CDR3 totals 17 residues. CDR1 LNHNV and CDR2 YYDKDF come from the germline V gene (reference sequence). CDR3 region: CATSRDRASTGSNEQFF. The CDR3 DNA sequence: TGTGCCACCAGCAGAGATCGGGCGTCAACAGGGTCCAATGAGCAGTTCTTC.

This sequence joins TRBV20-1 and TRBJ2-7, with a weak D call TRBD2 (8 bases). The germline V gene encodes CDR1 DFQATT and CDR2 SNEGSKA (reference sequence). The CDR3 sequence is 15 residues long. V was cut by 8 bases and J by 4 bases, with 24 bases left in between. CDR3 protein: CSSGRGGIDLYEQYF. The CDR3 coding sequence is TGCAGTAGCGGGAGAGGGGGCATCGATCTATACGAGCAGTACTTC.

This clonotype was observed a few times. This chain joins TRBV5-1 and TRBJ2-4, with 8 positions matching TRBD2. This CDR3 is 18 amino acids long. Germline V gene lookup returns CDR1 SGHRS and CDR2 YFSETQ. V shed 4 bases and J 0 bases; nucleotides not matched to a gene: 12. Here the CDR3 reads CASSLGRGDPLAKNIQYF. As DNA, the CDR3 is TGCGCCAGCAGCCTCGGGAGGGGGGACCCGTTAGCCAAAAACATTCAGTACTTC.

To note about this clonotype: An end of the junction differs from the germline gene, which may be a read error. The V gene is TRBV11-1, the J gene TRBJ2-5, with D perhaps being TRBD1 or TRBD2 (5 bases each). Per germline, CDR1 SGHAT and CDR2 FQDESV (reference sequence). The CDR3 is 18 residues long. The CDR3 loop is CASSRGEILRAPEEAQYF. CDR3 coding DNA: TGTGCCAGCAGCCGAGGGGAGATATTGCGGGCTCCTGAAGAGGCCCAGTACTTC.

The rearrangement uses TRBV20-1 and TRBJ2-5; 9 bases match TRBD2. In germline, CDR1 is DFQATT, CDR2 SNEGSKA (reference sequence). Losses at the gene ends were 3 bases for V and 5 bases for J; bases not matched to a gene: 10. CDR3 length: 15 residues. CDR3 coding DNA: TGCAGTGCTAGTGGGGTAGCGGGGGTGAAGGAGACCCAGTACTTC. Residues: CSASGVAGVKETQYF.

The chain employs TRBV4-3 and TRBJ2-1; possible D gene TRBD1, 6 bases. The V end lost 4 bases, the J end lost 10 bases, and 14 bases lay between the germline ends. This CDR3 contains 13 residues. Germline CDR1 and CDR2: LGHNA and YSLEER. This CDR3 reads CASSRRGTLEQFF. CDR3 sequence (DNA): TGCGCCAGCAGCCGTAGGGGGACACTAGAGCAGTTCTTC.

The CDR3 here is CSARDRDRLYNEQFF. In DNA, the CDR3 is TGCAGTGCTAGGGATCGGGACAGGCTCTACAATGAGCAGTTCTTC. The chain joins TRBV20-1 to TRBJ2-1, with 8 nucleotides matching TRBD1. After removal of 3 bases from V and 3 bases from J, the junction contained 7 bases not matched to a gene. The CDR3 runs to 15 residues. Germline lookup yields CDR1 DFQATT and CDR2 SNEGSKA (reference sequence).

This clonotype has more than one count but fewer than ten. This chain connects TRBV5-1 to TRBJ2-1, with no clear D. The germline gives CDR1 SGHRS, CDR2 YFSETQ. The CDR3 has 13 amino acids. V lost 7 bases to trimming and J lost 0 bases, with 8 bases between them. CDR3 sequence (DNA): TGCGCCAGCTACCAGAGCTCCTACAATGAGCAGTTCTTC. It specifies CASYQSSYNEQFF.

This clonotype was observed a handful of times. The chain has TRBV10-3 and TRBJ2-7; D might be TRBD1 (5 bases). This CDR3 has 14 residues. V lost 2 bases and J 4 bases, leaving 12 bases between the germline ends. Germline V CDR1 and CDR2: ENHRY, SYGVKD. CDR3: CAISEKGVAYEQYF. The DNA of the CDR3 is TGTGCCATCAGTGAGAAAGGGGTAGCATACGAGCAGTACTTC.

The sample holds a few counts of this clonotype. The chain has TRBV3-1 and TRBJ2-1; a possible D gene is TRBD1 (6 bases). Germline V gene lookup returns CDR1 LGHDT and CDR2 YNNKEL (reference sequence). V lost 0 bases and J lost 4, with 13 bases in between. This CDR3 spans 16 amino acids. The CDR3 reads CASSQDRGQIYNEQFF. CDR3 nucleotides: TGTGCCAGCAGCCAAGACCGAGGACAGATATACAATGAGCAGTTCTTC.

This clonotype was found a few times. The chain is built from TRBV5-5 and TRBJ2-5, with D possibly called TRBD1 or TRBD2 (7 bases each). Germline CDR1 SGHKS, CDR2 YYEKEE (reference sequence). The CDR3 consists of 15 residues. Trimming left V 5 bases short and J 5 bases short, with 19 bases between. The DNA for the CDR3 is TGTGCCAGCAGTTCAAATCGACAGGGAGGGGAGACCCAGTACTTC. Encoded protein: CASSSNRQGGETQYF.

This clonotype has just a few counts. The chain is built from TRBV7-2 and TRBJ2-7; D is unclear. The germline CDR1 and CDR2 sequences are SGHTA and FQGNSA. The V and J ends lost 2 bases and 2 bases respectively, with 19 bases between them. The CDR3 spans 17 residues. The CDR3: CASSLTQGSWAPYEQYF. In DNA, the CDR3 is TGTGCCAGCAGCTTAACCCAAGGTAGTTGGGCCCCCTACGAGCAGTACTTC.

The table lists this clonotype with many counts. The CDR3, as DNA: TGCAGTGCTAGACCTAGCGGCCTCTACGAGCAGTACTTC. Protein product: CSARPSGLYEQYF. This chain uses TRBV20-1 with TRBJ2-7; 7 nucleotides match TRBD2. The junction had 4 bases not matched to a gene; V was cut back by 2 bases and J by 3 bases. Per germline, CDR1 DFQATT and CDR2 SNEGSKA (reference sequence). This CDR3 has 13 amino acids.

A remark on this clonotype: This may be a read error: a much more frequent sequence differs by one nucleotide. In DNA form, the CDR3 reads TGTGCCAGCAGCCGGACTAGCGGGACCCACGAGCAGTACTTC. It encodes CASSRTSGTHEQYF. The chain links TRBV27 to TRBJ2-7, with TRBD2 identical over 12 bases. V shed 6 bases, J shed 5 bases, and the junction held 5 bases outside the gene matches. Germline lookup yields CDR1 MNHEY and CDR2 SMNVEV (reference sequence). The CDR3 covers 14 residues.

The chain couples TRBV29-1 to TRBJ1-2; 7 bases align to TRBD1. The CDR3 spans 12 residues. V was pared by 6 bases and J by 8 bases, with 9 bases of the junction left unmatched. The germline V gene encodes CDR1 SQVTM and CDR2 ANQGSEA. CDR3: CSVDGTVGGYTF. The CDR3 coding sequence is TGCAGCGTGGACGGGACAGTAGGCGGCTACACCTTC.

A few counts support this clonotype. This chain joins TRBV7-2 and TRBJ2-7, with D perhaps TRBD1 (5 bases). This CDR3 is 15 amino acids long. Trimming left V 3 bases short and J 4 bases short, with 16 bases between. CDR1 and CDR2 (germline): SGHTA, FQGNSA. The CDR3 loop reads CASSFSAQGSYEQYF. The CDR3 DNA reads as TGTGCCAGCAGCTTTTCAGCGCAGGGTAGTTACGAGCAGTACTTC.

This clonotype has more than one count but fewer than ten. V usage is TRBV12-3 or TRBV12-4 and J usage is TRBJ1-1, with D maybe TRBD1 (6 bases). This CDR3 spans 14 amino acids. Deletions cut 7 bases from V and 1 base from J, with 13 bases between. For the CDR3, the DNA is TGTGCCAGCAAGAGGGACACCCCGAACACTGAAGCTTTCTTT. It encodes CASKRDTPNTEAFF.

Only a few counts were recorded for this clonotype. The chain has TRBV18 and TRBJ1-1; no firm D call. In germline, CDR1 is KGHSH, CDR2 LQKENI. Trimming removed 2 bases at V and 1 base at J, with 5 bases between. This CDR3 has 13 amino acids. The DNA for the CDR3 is TGTGCCAGCTCACCATCCAAGAACACTGAAGCTTTCTTT. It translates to CASSPSKNTEAFF.